The 30 T cell receptor beta chains below all came from one sample that was sequenced in a study of T cells after yellow fever vaccination. Each CDR3 protein gets one entry after TCRdb re-called the 5' RACE reads with MiXCR. The sample holds hundreds of thousands of distinct CDR3 sequences, approximately 13% seen once. The input for sequencing was PBMCs, taken on the day of the yellow fever booster vaccination. These receptors were taken from a man aged 25 to 45 who received the YFV17D yellow fever vaccine.

This clonotype was found a few times. The rearrangement uses TRBV5-6 and TRBJ2-7, with D perhaps TRBD1 (5 bases). Germline loops: CDR1 SGHDT, CDR2 YYEEEE. Deletions cut 0 bases from V and 6 bases from J, with 13 bases between. This CDR3 region has 14 residues. The CDR3 nucleotides are TGTGCCAGCAGCTTGGGGCAGGGAAGTCGCGAGCAGTACTTC. Its translation is CASSLGQGSREQYF. The whole variable domain, filled in from reference TRBV5-6 and TRBJ2-7, reads DAGVTQSPTHLIKTRGQQVTLRCSPKSGHDTVSWYQQALGQGPQFIFQYYEEEERQRGNFPDRFSGHQFPNYSSELNVNALLLGDSALYLCASSLGQGSREQYFGPGTRLTVT.

This chain joins TRBV19 and TRBJ2-5, with 11 bases fitting TRBD2. After removal of 6 bases from V and 4 bases from J, the junction contained 4 bases not matched to a gene. Germline V lookup: CDR1 LNHDA, CDR2 SQIVND (reference sequence). The CDR3 totals 14 residues. CDR3 sequence reads: CASSNGLAGETQYF. CDR3 bases: TGTGCCAGTAGCAACGGACTAGCGGGAGAGACCCAGTACTTC.

The table lists this clonotype with many counts. The chain joins TRBV21-1 to TRBJ2-2. TRBV21-1 is a pseudogene segment. The CDR3 length is 16 residues. The CDR3 protein is CASSKECRPVAGELFF. In DNA form, the CDR3 reads TGTGCCAGCAGCAAAGAATGTAGACCAGTTGCCGGGGAGCTGTTTTTT.

This chain links TRBV6-2 or TRBV6-3 with TRBJ2-7; no clear D gene. V was pared by 0 bases and J by 7 bases, with 10 bases between. Looked up from germline, CDR1 is MNHEY and CDR2 is SVGEGT. This CDR3 is built from 13 residues. CDR3 sequence: CASSYSTLAEQYF. CDR3 nucleotide sequence: TGTGCCAGCAGTTACTCGACACTCGCGGAGCAGTACTTC.

The chain combines TRBV15 with TRBJ1-6; D not certain. This CDR3 contains 15 residues. V was clipped by 8 bases and J by 5 bases, with 16 bases between them. Germline CDR1 is LNHNV and CDR2 is YYDKDF (reference sequence). This chain's CDR3 is CATSPTDLNNSPLHF. CDR3 nucleotide sequence: TGTGCCACCTCCCCGACCGACCTGAATAATTCACCCCTCCACTTT.

This clonotype was observed a few times. The chain employs TRBV20-1 and TRBJ2-3, with 8 bases identical to TRBD1. V was pared by 5 bases and J by 4 bases, with 8 bases of the junction left unmatched. Germline V gives CDR1 DFQATT, CDR2 SNEGSKA (reference sequence). The CDR3 has 14 residues. CDR3 sequence (DNA): TGCAGTGCTCGAGGACAGGGCGGGGCAGATACGCAGTATTTT. Protein sequence: CSARGQGGADTQYF.

This clonotype was observed a few times. J is TRBJ2-1 and V is TRBV12-3 or TRBV12-4; 8 bases are a match to TRBD2. The CDR3 runs to 16 residues. V was pared by 6 bases and J by 1 base, with 8 bases of the junction left unmatched. The CDR3 coding sequence is TGTGCCAGCAGCCGCTCAACTAGCGGATCCTACAATGAGCAGTTCTTC. This translates into CASSRSTSGSYNEQFF.

This clonotype is a singleton in its sample. The chain has TRBV28 and TRBJ2-7; 14 nucleotides agree with TRBD2. The germline CDR1 and CDR2 sequences are MDHEN and SYDVKM. The CDR3 has 15 amino acids. The trim removed 8 bases at V and 2 bases at J, leaving 5 bases unmatched. DNA for the CDR3: TGTGCCAGCGGGGGACTAGCGGGAGCCCCCTACGAGCAGTACTTC. This gives the protein CASGGLAGAPYEQYF. The complete variable domain, with remaining parts taken from reference TRBV28 and TRBJ2-7, reads DVKVTQSSRYLVKRTGEKVFLECVQDMDHENMFWYRQDPGLGLRLIYFSYDVKMKEKGDIPEGYSVSREKKERFSLILESASTNQTSMYLCASGGLAGAPYEQYFGPGTRLTVT.

The chain has TRBV29-1 and TRBJ1-2; possibly TRBD1 for D (5 bases). The CDR3 loop spans 16 amino acids. The V and J ends lost 7 bases and 2 bases respectively, with 23 bases between them. CDR1 is SQVTM and CDR2 is ANQGSEA in the germline V gene. CDR3 DNA: TGCAGCGCACACTCCTGGGGCGGAGAAATGAACTATGGCTACACCTTC. Amino acids: CSAHSWGGEMNYGYTF.

The chain is built from TRBV6-1 and TRBJ2-2; 8 bases line up with TRBD2. The CDR3 covers 16 residues. The trim removed 8 bases at V and 2 bases at J, leaving 10 bases unmatched. Germline-derived CDR1 and CDR2 are MNHNS and SASEGT. CDR3 amino acids: CASLSAGVGNTGELFF. The CDR3 nucleotides are TGTGCCAGCCTCTCAGCGGGAGTCGGAAACACCGGGGAGCTGTTTTTT.

This clonotype was seen a few times. This sequence joins TRBV18 and TRBJ2-1, with 11 bases identical to TRBD2. The CDR3 runs to 15 residues. The trim removed 3 bases at V and 8 bases at J, leaving 6 bases unmatched. CDR1 KGHSH and CDR2 LQKENI come from the germline V gene. The CDR3 loop reads CASSPPTSGSYEQFF. In nucleotides, the CDR3 is TGTGCCAGCTCACCTCCTACTAGCGGGAGCTATGAGCAGTTCTTC.

The chain links TRBV15 to TRBJ2-3; TRBD2 might be the D (6 bases). V was shortened by 4 bases and J by 2 bases, with 13 bases between the two germline ends. The CDR3 loop spans 15 amino acids. CDR1 is LNHNV and CDR2 is YYDKDF in the germline V gene (reference sequence). CDR3 bases: TGTGCCACCAGCATTTCTAGCGAAGACACAGATACGCAGTATTTT. Translated, it gives CATSISSEDTDTQYF. Full variable domain (outside the CDR3, taken from reference TRBV15 and TRBJ2-3): DAMVIQNPRYQVTQFGKPVTLSCSQTLNHNVMYWYQQKSSQAPKLLFHYYDKDFNNEADTPDNFQSRRPNTSFCFLDIRSPGLGDTAMYLCATSISSEDTDTQYFGPGTRLTVL.

This clonotype was found many times. This chain links TRBV20-1 with TRBJ2-7, with 11 bases aligning to TRBD2. J was trimmed by 2 bases and V by 3 bases; bases with no gene match: 9. CDR3 length equals 16 residues. Germline V gene data show CDR1 as DFQATT and CDR2 as SNEGSKA (reference sequence). In DNA form, the CDR3 reads TGCAGTGCTAGCGGTAGCGGGAGGGGAATTGCCTACGAGCAGTACTTC. Protein sequence: CSASGSGRGIAYEQYF.

V is TRBV7-9 and J is TRBJ2-1, with D perhaps matching TRBD2 (5 bases). CDR3 length equals 15 residues. V was pared by 2 bases and J by 6 bases, with 14 bases between. The V gene's germline CDR1 is SEHNR and CDR2 FQNEAQ (reference sequence). Here the CDR3 reads CASSLPPGKGNEQFF. CDR3 DNA sequence: TGTGCCAGCAGCTTACCACCCGGGAAAGGCAATGAGCAGTTCTTC.

This clonotype was observed a few times. The chain couples TRBV27 to TRBJ2-1; D call uncertain. V was clipped by 3 bases and J by 6 bases, with 9 bases between them. This CDR3 is 13 amino acids long. Germline-derived CDR1 and CDR2 are MNHEY and SMNVEV (reference sequence). CDR3 amino acids: CASSLVAPNEQFF. The CDR3 DNA reads TGTGCCAGCAGTTTGGTTGCCCCCAATGAGCAGTTCTTC.

The V gene is TRBV5-4, the J gene TRBJ2-2; no clear D gene. This CDR3 is built from 12 residues. Between the trimmed V and J ends, which lost 0 bases and 7 bases, there was a span of 4 bases. Germline CDR1 SGHNT, CDR2 YYREEE (reference sequence). The chain's CDR3 is CASSLANGELFF. The CDR3 DNA reads TGTGCCAGCAGCTTGGCGAACGGGGAGCTGTTTTTT.

J is TRBJ2-1 and V is TRBV4-3, with 8 bases identical to TRBD2. The germline V gene has CDR1 LGHNA and CDR2 YSLEER. The CDR3 extends over 17 amino acids. V lost 0 bases, J lost 7 bases, and 11 bases stayed unmatched. CDR3 residues: CASSQEPSGQNPNEQFF. CDR3 coding DNA: TGCGCCAGCAGCCAAGAACCTAGCGGGCAGAATCCGAATGAGCAGTTCTTC.

This clonotype appeared once. A single base separates this from a much larger clone, so it may be a read error. J is TRBJ2-3 and V is TRBV6-2 or TRBV6-3; TRBD2 aligns across 8 bases. V trimming: 0 bases; J trimming: 0 bases; junction bases outside the gene matches: 17. The CDR3 consists of 21 residues. Germline V lookup: CDR1 MNHEY, CDR2 SVGEGT. CDR3 nucleotides: TGTGCCAGCAGTTACTCCGCCACGGGGTGGACTAGCAGAACTAGCACAGATACGCAGTATTTT. Its protein product is CASSYSATGWTSRTSTDTQYF.

The J gene is TRBJ2-7, the V gene TRBV2, with D tentatively TRBD1 (5 bases). V lost 4 bases to trimming and J lost 0 bases, with 10 bases between them. Germline loops: CDR1 SNHLY, CDR2 FYNNEI. The CDR3 sequence is 14 residues long. In nucleotides, the CDR3 is TGTGCCAGCAGTGTAGGGGCTCTCTCCTACGAGCAGTACTTC. It encodes CASSVGALSYEQYF.

J is TRBJ2-7 and V is TRBV6-2 or TRBV6-3; 12 nucleotides agree with TRBD2. The V segment lost 7 bases and the J segment 5 bases; nucleotides outside the gene matches: 6. Germline values: CDR1 MNHEY, CDR2 SVGEGT. CDR3 length: 14 residues. CDR3 sequence: CASKRTSGINEQYF. CDR3 bases: TGTGCCAGCAAACGGACTAGCGGGATCAACGAGCAGTACTTC.

This clonotype was counted a few times. The chain combines TRBV9 with TRBJ2-2, with a possible D match to TRBD1 (5 bases). This CDR3 contains 14 residues. Looked up from germline, CDR1 is SGDLS and CDR2 is YYNGEE. V lost 7 bases and J 3 bases, leaving 13 bases between the germline ends. The DNA for the CDR3 is TGTGCCAGCGCTCAGGGAAGGGACACCGGGGAGCTGTTTTTT. Translated, it gives CASAQGRDTGELFF.

The chain recombines TRBV6-1 with TRBJ2-7, with no clear D. From germline, CDR1 is MNHNS and CDR2 SASEGT. CDR3 length: 14 residues. The ends were cut back, 5 bases at V and 1 base at J, with 12 bases in the middle. CDR3 protein: CASSLLGASYEQYF. CDR3 sequence (DNA): TGTGCCAGCAGTCTGCTGGGCGCTTCCTACGAGCAGTACTTC.

This clonotype was counted between two and nine times. The chain links TRBV19 to TRBJ2-7; 8 nucleotides align to TRBD1. This CDR3 has 15 residues. V shed 6 bases and J 5 bases; nucleotides not matched to a gene: 12. The germline CDR1 and CDR2 sequences are LNHDA and SQIVND (reference sequence). The CDR3 nucleotides are TGTGCCAGTAGAAAGGGACAGGTGAATAGTGACGAGCAGTACTTC. Protein: CASRKGQVNSDEQYF.

This clonotype occurred a few times. The chain couples TRBV5-5 to TRBJ2-7; 9 bases match TRBD2. Germline V gene lookup returns CDR1 SGHKS and CDR2 YYEKEE (reference sequence). CDR3 size: 16 residues. The junction had 11 bases not matched to a gene; V was cut back by 0 bases and J by 7 bases. The CDR3 coding sequence is TGTGCCAGCAGCTTGGAGGGACTAGCATACCCCCCTGAGCAGTACTTC. Amino acids: CASSLEGLAYPPEQYF.

This clonotype has a count of ten or more. V is TRBV15 and J is TRBJ2-7, with D unresolved. CDR3 length: 14 residues. Germline-derived CDR1 and CDR2 are LNHNV and YYDKDF (reference sequence). V was pared by 1 base and J by 0 bases, with 7 bases between. The CDR3 region has the DNA TGTGCCACCAGCAGAGTGCGGAGCTCCTACGAGCAGTACTTC. This sequence encodes CATSRVRSSYEQYF.

The rearrangement links TRBV29-1 to TRBJ2-7; D may be TRBD1 (6 bases). The CDR3 spans 11 residues. Germline lookup yields CDR1 SQVTM and CDR2 ANQGSEA. Trimming cost V 7 bases and J 3 bases, with 10 bases left between them. CDR3 nucleotide sequence: TGCAGCGCCCAGGGGATCTACGAGCAGTACTTC. Protein sequence: CSAQGIYEQYF.

This clonotype came up a few times. The chain employs TRBV5-1 and TRBJ2-3; the match to TRBD1 covers 8 bases. The V segment lost 0 bases and the J segment 3 bases; nucleotides outside the gene matches: 6. The germline CDR1 and CDR2 sequences are SGHRS and YFSETQ. This CDR3 spans 16 amino acids. The CDR3 DNA reads as TGCGCCAGCAGCTTGGTAGGGGACAGGTTGACAGATACGCAGTATTTT. This gives the protein CASSLVGDRLTDTQYF.

This clonotype was seen repeatedly, ten times or more. The CDR3 loop reads CASSSPLAGMNTGELFF. CDR3 nucleotides: TGTGCCAGCAGCTCCCCTCTAGCGGGGATGAACACCGGGGAGCTGTTTTTT. The chain joins TRBV7-2 to TRBJ2-2; 9 nucleotides line up with TRBD2. With V trimmed by 4 bases and J by 1 base, 7 bases remained unmatched. The CDR3 length is 17 residues. Germline V gives CDR1 SGHTA, CDR2 FQGNSA.

V and J are TRBV12-3 or TRBV12-4 and TRBJ2-1; 8 bases are a match to TRBD2. The CDR3 runs to 15 residues. V lost 6 bases to trimming and J lost 6 bases; unmatched junction nucleotides: 10. The CDR3 loop reads CASSSGLAVFNEQFF. CDR3 sequence (DNA): TGTGCCAGCAGCTCCGGACTAGCTGTATTCAATGAGCAGTTCTTC.

This clonotype turned up a few times. This chain connects TRBV3-1 to TRBJ2-1, with 9 bases that match TRBD1. Trimming at V came to 2 bases and at J to 9 bases, leaving 5 bases not matched to a gene. Germline values: CDR1 LGHDT, CDR2 YNNKEL (reference sequence). The CDR3 has 14 amino acids. The CDR3 sequence: CASSQIQGAGEQFF. The CDR3 DNA sequence: TGTGCCAGCAGCCAAATACAGGGGGCGGGTGAGCAGTTCTTC.